The 22 T cell receptor beta chains below all came from one sample that was sequenced in a study of T cell repertoires in ileal Crohn's disease. Clones were sequenced by immunoSEQ multiplex PCR, and TCRdb holds only the in-frame ones, with some missing. The sample includes 15,000 or so clones, 65% to 80% of them seen just once. The time point: inflamed ileum from the surgical specimen. What was sequenced was ileal tissue. Source of these receptors: an adult with Crohn's disease.

This sequence joins TRBV11-1 and TRBJ2-3, with TRBD1 identical over 11 bases. The germline V gene encodes CDR1 SGHAT and CDR2 FQDESV (reference sequence). Trimming cost V 3 bases and J 6 bases; bases outside gene matches: 8. CDR3 length equals 16 residues. CDR3 amino acids: CASSFRTGGAWDTQYF. The CDR3 DNA follows: TGTGCCAGCAGCTTCCGGACAGGGGGCGCGTGGGATACGCAGTATTTT.

The chain recombines TRBV19 with TRBJ2-2; possibly TRBD1 for D (5 bases). Per germline, CDR1 LNHDA and CDR2 SQIVND (reference sequence). Trimming cost V 2 bases and J 3 bases, with 7 bases left between them. This CDR3 has 14 residues. CDR3 DNA: TGTGCCAGTAGTATAAGGGGCGACACCGGGGAGCTGTTTTTT. Protein: CASSIRGDTGELFF.

The chain links TRBV5-5 to TRBJ1-2; D is unclear. Between the trimmed V and J ends, which lost 0 bases and 0 bases, there was a span of 6 bases. Germline V gene sequence: CDR1 SGHKS, CDR2 YYEKEE (reference sequence). CDR3 length: 14 residues. The CDR3 spells CASSLADTNYGYTF. The DNA for the CDR3 is TGTGCCAGCAGCTTGGCCGACACTAACTATGGCTACACCTTC.

This rearrangement joins TRBV6-1 to TRBJ2-1; 9 bases map to TRBD1. Germline CDR1 reads MNHNS; CDR2 reads SASEGT. This CDR3 has 14 amino acids. The V gene end was trimmed by 4 bases and the J gene end by 4 bases; junction bases not matched to a gene: 2. The CDR3 sequence: CASSGTGEYNEQFF. The CDR3 DNA sequence: TGTGCCAGCAGTGGGACAGGGGAATACAATGAGCAGTTCTTC.

This sequence joins TRBV18 and TRBJ1-1, with 9 bases matching TRBD1. The CDR3 extends over 16 amino acids. V trimming: 5 bases; J trimming: 4 bases; junction bases outside the gene matches: 11. Germline loops: CDR1 KGHSH, CDR2 LQKENI. CDR3 in DNA: TGTGCCAGCTCAGGGAGGACAGGGGCCAGAGGCACTGAAGCTTTCTTT. Translating it yields CASSGRTGARGTEAFF.

On this clone: No conserved phenylalanine or tryptophan ends this CDR3, so it is likely a read error. It is unclear where the CDR3 begins or ends on the DNA, so no DNA is shown, and the CDR3 is as TCRdb lists it. The rearrangement uses TRBV7-5 and TRBJ1-2. TRBV7-5 is assigned pseudogene status. The CDR3 is 9 residues long, counting both termini. CDR3 protein: CVRSLAQSL.

This clone appeared once. CDR3 sequence (DNA): TGTGCCAGCAGTGACGATGGGGCCTCTGGGGCCAACGTCCTGACTTTC. Its protein is CASSDDGASGANVLTF. The chain has TRBV6-4 and TRBJ2-6; D perhaps matches TRBD1 (5 bases). V gave up 2 bases and J gave up 0 bases, with 8 bases separating them. This CDR3 has 16 residues. Germline loops: CDR1 MRHNA, CDR2 SNTAGT.

The gene calls are TRBV6-5 and TRBJ2-1; unclear D gene. Germline V gene lookup returns CDR1 MNHEY and CDR2 SVGAGI. The CDR3 consists of 15 residues. Trimming removed 7 bases from V and 0 bases from J, with 13 bases in between. The CDR3 spells CASKETESSYNEQFF. CDR3 coding DNA: TGTGCCAGCAAAGAAACAGAGAGCTCCTACAATGAGCAGTTCTTC.

This chain connects TRBV18 to TRBJ1-2, with 7 bases matching TRBD1. Germline values: CDR1 KGHSH, CDR2 LQKENI. This CDR3 contains 15 residues. Germline trimming cut 6 bases from V and 7 bases from J; bases unmatched to any gene: 14. CDR3 bases: TGTGCCAGCTCCCAGGATGCAGGACAGGCTATTGGCTACACCTTC. Translating it yields CASSQDAGQAIGYTF.

This chain links TRBV27 with TRBJ1-2, with TRBD1 matching over 7 bases. V lost 10 bases and J lost 8; bases outside the gene matches: 10. The CDR3 runs to 12 residues. The germline V gene encodes CDR1 MNHEY and CDR2 SMNVEV (reference sequence). Written as DNA, the CDR3 is TGTGCCACCGCCCAGGGGGGGGTAGGCTACACCTTC. Translating it yields CATAQGGVGYTF.

The chain joins TRBV5-6 to TRBJ1-5; possible D gene TRBD1, 5 bases. Between the trimmed V and J ends, which lost 2 bases and 0 bases, there was a span of 15 bases. Germline V CDR1 and CDR2: SGHDT, YYEEEE. This CDR3 is 17 amino acids long. The CDR3 nucleotides read TGTGCCAGCAGCTTACTTGGGGACGGAGCTAGCAATCAGCCCCAGCATTTT. Translation: CASSLLGDGASNQPQHF.

This chain uses TRBV4-2 with TRBJ2-1; the D gene is possibly TRBD2 (6 bases). Trimming pared 0 bases from V and 2 bases from J, leaving 8 bases between. Germline lookup yields CDR1 LGHNA and CDR2 YNFKEQ. The CDR3 is 15 amino acids. The CDR3 DNA reads TGTGCCAGCAGCCAAGAGAGGGAGGCCTACAATGAGCAGTTCTTC. It translates to CASSQEREAYNEQFF.

This clone was seen just once. J is TRBJ2-2 and V is TRBV7-2, with D possibly matching TRBD2 (6 bases). V gave up 10 bases and J gave up 3 bases, with 18 bases separating them. Germline V CDR1 and CDR2: SGHTA, FQGNSA. This CDR3 spans 15 amino acids. CDR3 in amino acids: CATRPPGGDTGELFF. CDR3 nucleotide sequence: TGTGCCACCCGCCCCCCCGGGGGTGACACCGGGGAGCTGTTTTTT. Full variable domain (outside the CDR3, taken from reference TRBV7-2 and TRBJ2-2): GAGVSQSPSNKVTEKGKDVELRCDPISGHTALYWYRQSLGQGLEFLIYFQGNSAPDKSGLPSDRFSAERTGGSVSTLTIQRTQQEDSAVYLCATRPPGGDTGELFFGEGSRLTVL.

Only one count was recorded for this clone. The V gene is TRBV5-4, the J gene TRBJ2-5; 10 bases fit TRBD2. J lost 5 bases, V lost 2 bases, and 9 bases had no gene match. Germline V gives CDR1 SGHNT, CDR2 YYREEE (reference sequence). The CDR3 has 16 amino acids. The CDR3 is CASSLKRGGARETQYF. CDR3 DNA sequence: TGTGCCAGCAGCTTAAAGCGGGGGGGTGCCAGGGAGACCCAGTACTTC.

This chain uses TRBV5-1 with TRBJ1-4; D is undetermined. The CDR3 extends over 14 amino acids. V was cut by 5 bases and J by 0 bases, with 8 bases left in between. Germline V gene sequence: CDR1 SGHRS, CDR2 YFSETQ. The CDR3 loop reads CASSVGATNEKLFF. The DNA of the CDR3 is TGCGCCAGCAGTGTAGGTGCAACTAATGAAAAACTGTTTTTT.

The chain couples TRBV5-5 to TRBJ2-7; perhaps TRBD1 as D (5 bases). Germline V gives CDR1 SGHKS, CDR2 YYEKEE (reference sequence). This CDR3 is 15 amino acids long. Trimming stripped 0 bases from V and 2 bases from J, with 12 bases between. DNA of the CDR3: TGTGCCAGCAGCTTGGCATGGGGCTCTACCTACGAGCAGTACTTC. Its translation is CASSLAWGSTYEQYF.

The V gene is TRBV6-5, the J gene TRBJ2-2, with TRBD2 matching over 10 bases. This CDR3 region has 16 residues. J was trimmed by 4 bases and V by 4 bases; bases with no gene match: 6. Germline CDR1 reads MNHEY; CDR2 reads SVGAGI. DNA for the CDR3: TGTGCCAGCAGTTCAGCGGGGGGGTCGACCACCGGGGAGCTGTTTTTT. Translation gives CASSSAGGSTTGELFF.

This clone was observed a handful of times. This chain joins TRBV6-5 and TRBJ1-2; unclear D gene. The CDR3 has 14 residues. Trimming removed 2 bases at V and 0 bases at J, with 7 bases between. CDR1 and CDR2 (germline): MNHEY, SVGAGI. DNA for the CDR3: TGTGCCAGCAGTTACCGGCCAGCTAACTATGGCTACACCTTC. This translates into CASSYRPANYGYTF.

This chain uses TRBV7-9 with TRBJ1-1, with D possibly matching TRBD1 (5 bases). V lost 10 bases, J lost 14 bases, and 23 bases lay in between. CDR1 and CDR2 from the germline V gene are SEHNR and FQNEAQ (reference sequence). This CDR3 spans 12 amino acids. The CDR3 DNA reads TGTGCCAACGAAAAGGGACCAGGGTACTTGTTCTTT. Translated, it gives CANEKGPGYLFF.

V usage is TRBV2 and J usage is TRBJ2-5; 14 bases are shared with TRBD2. This CDR3 region has 18 residues. Germline V gene data show CDR1 as SNHLY and CDR2 as FYNNEI. J was trimmed by 2 bases and V by 0 bases; bases with no gene match: 5. For the CDR3, the DNA is TGTGCCAGCAGTGAAGCCGAGACTAGCGGGGGGGTACAAGAGACCCAGTACTTC. This sequence encodes CASSEAETSGGVQETQYF.

The chain links TRBV19 to TRBJ1-1; no reliable D call. CDR3 length: 15 amino acids. Trimming left V 5 bases short and J 3 bases short, with 16 bases between. CDR1 is LNHDA and CDR2 is SQIVND in the germline V gene (reference sequence). This CDR3 reads CASSFSRYGDTEAFF. In DNA form, the CDR3 reads TGTGCCAGTAGTTTTTCGAGGTACGGGGACACTGAAGCTTTCTTT.

The sample holds one count of this clone. The chain recombines TRBV6-6 with TRBJ1-1; the D is unclear. Between the trimmed V and J ends, which lost 2 bases and 2 bases, there was a span of 6 bases. CDR1 and CDR2 (germline): MNHNY, SVGAGI (reference sequence). CDR3 length: 13 amino acids. CDR3 coding DNA: TGTGCCAGCAGTTACAGGGTTAACACTGAAGCTTTCTTT. Its protein is CASSYRVNTEAFF.